The 26 T cell receptor beta chains given below trace back to one sample, sequenced in a study of cytomegalovirus exposure and HLA in healthy donors. Repertoires were generated with immunoSEQ multiplex PCR, while TCRdb's copy carries only in-frame clones and drops some. The top ten clones hold approximately 1.1% of a sample with some 120,000 clones, 89% of them seen once. Sequences were obtained from PBMCs. Source of these receptors: a young woman in good health and CMV-seronegative.

The chain couples TRBV5-1 to TRBJ2-2; D perhaps matches TRBD2 (6 bases). V was cut by 0 bases and J by 4 bases, with 7 bases left in between. The CDR3 length is 14 residues. The germline CDR1 and CDR2 sequences are SGHRS and YFSETQ. The DNA of the CDR3 is TGCGCCAGCAGCTTGGTTAGCGGCACCGGGGAGCTGTTTTTT. It codes for CASSLVSGTGELFF.

The chain combines TRBV21-1 with TRBJ2-7; TRBD2, as called in the table, went unchecked against the DNA. TRBV21-1 is an annotated pseudogene. The CDR3 has 18 residues. CDR3: CASSKVRLAGGTPYEQYF. In DNA form, the CDR3 reads TGTGCCAGCAGCAAAGTCCGACTAGCGGGAGGAACCCCCTACGAGCAGTACTTC.

The chain combines TRBV28 with TRBJ2-7, with TRBD2 matching 8 bases. The CDR3 totals 16 residues. Germline values: CDR1 MDHEN, CDR2 SYDVKM. The V segment lost 5 bases and the J segment 3 bases; nucleotides outside the gene matches: 12. The CDR3 loop reads CASSAAGTSSLYEQYF. In DNA, the CDR3 is TGTGCCAGCAGTGCCGCAGGGACTAGTTCTCTCTACGAGCAGTACTTC.

CDR3 loop: CASSQTDTQYF. CDR3 DNA: TGTGCCAGCAGCCAGACAGATACGCAGTATTTT. The chain uses TRBV28 and TRBJ2-3; D remains unclear. Germline V lookup: CDR1 MDHEN, CDR2 SYDVKM. This CDR3 comprises 11 residues. Deletions cut 6 bases from V and 3 bases from J, with 4 bases between.

The chain uses TRBV11-2 and TRBJ2-1; TRBD1 matches at 7 bases. V lost 0 bases, J lost 2 bases, and 4 bases stayed unmatched. Germline lookup yields CDR1 SGHAT and CDR2 FQNNGV. The CDR3 has 16 residues. The CDR3 reads CASSLDTGVTYNEQFF. The DNA of the CDR3 is TGTGCCAGCAGCTTAGATACAGGGGTAACCTACAATGAGCAGTTCTTC.

The genes are TRBV30 and TRBJ1-1; D not certain. The length of the CDR3 is 14 residues. Germline V gene sequence: CDR1 GTSNPN, CDR2 SVGIG (reference sequence). Trimming removed 6 bases from V and 2 bases from J, with 16 bases in between. The CDR3 DNA reads as TGTGCCTGTCGACAATACCCAGCTAACACTGAAGCTTTCTTT. Translated, it gives CACRQYPANTEAFF.

The chain couples TRBV30 to TRBJ2-1, with a possible D match to TRBD1 (6 bases). Germline CDR1 GTSNPN, CDR2 SVGIG (reference sequence). The CDR3 loop spans 12 amino acids. Trimming stripped 4 bases from V and 4 bases from J, with 8 bases between. CDR3 residues: CAWKGHYNEQFF. Written as DNA, the CDR3 is TGTGCCTGGAAGGGACATTACAATGAGCAGTTCTTC.

The chain recombines TRBV7-9 with TRBJ1-1, with D maybe TRBD1 (5 bases). The V gene lost 5 bases and the J gene lost 4 bases, with 8 bases spanning the gap. Looked up from germline, CDR1 is SEHNR and CDR2 is FQNEAQ (reference sequence). This CDR3 region has 12 residues. The CDR3 DNA reads TGTGCCAGCAGCCCAAGGGGCACTGAAGCTTTCTTT. Protein: CASSPRGTEAFF.

CDR3 protein: CASSRGTGEPYQPQHF. The CDR3 nucleotides are TGTGCCAGCAGCCGCGGGACAGGGGAGCCTTATCAGCCCCAGCATTTT. This sequence joins TRBV7-9 and TRBJ1-5, with 10 bases aligning to TRBD1. CDR3 length: 16 residues. V trimming: 5 bases; J trimming: 5 bases; junction bases outside the gene matches: 9. Germline-derived CDR1 and CDR2 are SEHNR and FQNEAQ (reference sequence).

The gene calls are TRBV2 and TRBJ2-1, with 8 bases lining up with TRBD1. The CDR3 is made up of 14 amino acids. Germline CDR1 reads SNHLY; CDR2 reads FYNNEI. The junction had 10 bases not matched to a gene; V was cut back by 8 bases and J by 7 bases. CDR3 coding DNA: TGTGCCAGCGGGACGGGACAGGAAAGGAATGAGCAGTTCTTC. It encodes CASGTGQERNEQFF. Combining the CDR3 with reference TRBV2 and TRBJ2-1 gives the whole variable domain EPEVTQTPSHQVTQMGQEVILRCVPISNHLYFYWYRQILGQKVEFLVSFYNNEISEKSEIFDDQFSVERPDGSNFTLKIRSTKLEDSAMYFCASGTGQERNEQFFGPGTRLTVL.

This chain uses TRBV5-4 with TRBJ1-4; tentative D call: TRBD1 (6 bases). Germline values: CDR1 SGHNT, CDR2 YYREEE (reference sequence). Trimming removed 6 bases from V and 5 bases from J, with 11 bases in between. The CDR3 spans 13 residues. The CDR3 loop is CASTLQGNEKLFF. The CDR3 coding sequence is TGTGCCAGCACATTACAGGGAAATGAAAAACTGTTTTTT.

V usage is TRBV4-3 and J usage is TRBJ2-7; 8 positions match TRBD1. The V gene's germline CDR1 is LGHNA and CDR2 YSLEER. This CDR3 is 16 amino acids long. Trimming cost V 2 bases and J 2 bases; bases outside gene matches: 8. The CDR3 DNA follows: TGCGCCAGCAGCCAACACAGGCAGGGGGCCCCCTACGAGCAGTACTTC. Translated: CASSQHRQGAPYEQYF.

The chain employs TRBV6-5 and TRBJ1-2, with 7 bases matching TRBD1. Germline assignment: CDR1 MNHEY and CDR2 SVGAGI. V trimming: 9 bases; J trimming: 2 bases; junction bases outside the gene matches: 6. This CDR3 region has 13 residues. CDR3 in DNA: TGTGCCAGTACGGGACAGTACAACTATGGCTACACCTTC. Protein sequence: CASTGQYNYGYTF.

As for this clone: Distinct nucleotide sequences in the sample also encode this CDR3. Here the CDR3 DNA reads TGTGCCAGCAGTGCCGGGACAGGGAGTTATAGCAATCAGCCCCAGCATTTT. Protein: CASSAGTGSYSNQPQHF. The chain combines TRBV5-5 with TRBJ1-5; 9 nucleotides agree with TRBD1. CDR1 is SGHKS, CDR2 YYEKEE, per germline (reference sequence). V shed 5 bases, J shed 0 bases, and the junction held 9 bases outside the gene matches. CDR3 length: 17 residues.

V gene TRBV6-6 combines with J gene TRBJ1-4; D is uncertain. There are 14 residues in the CDR3. Trimming removed 10 bases at V and 0 bases at J, with 12 bases between. The germline V gene encodes CDR1 MNHNY and CDR2 SVGAGI (reference sequence). The CDR3 sequence is CAIRSRATNEKLFF. The CDR3 DNA follows: TGTGCCATCCGAAGCCGGGCAACTAATGAAAAACTGTTTTTT.

V and J are TRBV6-5 and TRBJ2-3; possible D gene TRBD1, 6 bases. The CDR3 runs to 15 residues. V dropped 5 bases and J dropped 2 bases, with 14 bases sitting between them. Germline CDR1 is MNHEY and CDR2 is SVGAGI. CDR3 sequence (DNA): TGTGCCAGCAGTAGCAGGGGAATCTACACAGATACGCAGTATTTT. Encoded protein: CASSSRGIYTDTQYF.

The chain employs TRBV18 and TRBJ2-7; D may be TRBD1 or TRBD2 (6 bases each). V was pared by 2 bases and J by 7 bases, with 12 bases between. CDR3 length: 13 amino acids. Germline CDR1 KGHSH, CDR2 LQKENI. CDR3 bases: TGTGCCAGCTCACCAACCCAGGGGAGGGAGCAGTACGTC. Its protein is CASSPTQGREQYV.

The chain carries TRBV4-3 and TRBJ2-7, with D perhaps TRBD2 (5 bases). Between the trimmed V and J ends, which lost 1 base and 7 bases, there was a span of 14 bases. Germline CDR1 is LGHNA and CDR2 is YSLEER. The CDR3 is 14 amino acids. Written as DNA, the CDR3 is TGCGCCAGCAGCCAAGGTCGGGATTTTGGAGAGCAGTACTTC. It encodes CASSQGRDFGEQYF.

Turning to this clone: The same CDR3 is also encoded by other DNA sequences in this sample. The chain has TRBV7-2 and TRBJ1-1; no clear D. The CDR3 sequence is 14 residues long. Between the trimmed V and J ends, which lost 5 bases and 4 bases, there was a span of 14 bases. CDR1 SGHTA and CDR2 FQGNSA come from the germline V gene. The CDR3 is CASSLVGGSTEAFF. Here the CDR3 DNA reads TGTGCCAGCAGCCTGGTCGGCGGAAGCACTGAAGCTTTCTTT.

The chain has TRBV6-5 and TRBJ2-6; D is unclear. V was pared by 7 bases and J by 1 base, with 8 bases between. Germline assignment: CDR1 MNHEY and CDR2 SVGAGI. The CDR3 has 14 residues. The CDR3 DNA sequence: TGTGCCAGCAACCGTCGGTCTGGGGCCAACGTCCTGACTTTC. It encodes CASNRRSGANVLTF.

In this sample, this clone turned up once. The chain links TRBV2 to TRBJ1-1; the match to TRBD1 covers 7 bases. V lost 3 bases to trimming and J lost 5 bases; unmatched junction nucleotides: 6. Germline V gene lookup returns CDR1 SNHLY and CDR2 FYNNEI. The CDR3 covers 14 residues. Here the CDR3 reads CASSERGPVTEAFF. DNA for the CDR3: TGTGCCAGCAGTGAGAGGGGGCCAGTAACTGAAGCTTTCTTT.

This chain links TRBV5-1 with TRBJ2-3, with TRBD2 identical over 11 bases. The CDR3 has 17 amino acids. V shed 4 bases and J 5 bases; nucleotides not matched to a gene: 12. The V gene's germline CDR1 is SGHRS and CDR2 YFSETQ. For the CDR3, the DNA is TGCGCCAGCAGCCTACGTCTTAGCGGGGGGGCCGGAGATACGCAGTATTTT. Its translation: CASSLRLSGGAGDTQYF. The entire variable domain, with the rest obtained from reference TRBV5-1 and TRBJ2-3, is as follows: KAGVTQTPRYLIKTRGQQVTLSCSPISGHRSVSWYQQTPGQGLQFLFEYFSETQRNKGNFPGRFSGRQFSNSRSEMNVSTLELGDSALYLCASSLRLSGGAGDTQYFGPGTRLTVL.

This clone occurred a few times. This sequence joins TRBV5-1 and TRBJ2-1, with 16 bases fitting TRBD2. The CDR3 sequence is 18 residues long. J lost 4 bases, V lost 3 bases, and 7 bases had no gene match. In germline, CDR1 is SGHRS, CDR2 YFSETQ. DNA for the CDR3: TGCGCCAGCAGCTCCGGGACTAGCGGGGGGGCGTGGTACAATGAGCAGTTCTTC. This sequence encodes CASSSGTSGGAWYNEQFF.

This chain joins TRBV2 and TRBJ2-3; weak D call: TRBD1 (6 bases). This CDR3 has 16 residues. Per germline, CDR1 SNHLY and CDR2 FYNNEI. With 1 base removed from V and 6 bases from J, the gap between germline ends came to 17 bases. The DNA for the CDR3 is TGTGCCAGCAGTGAAGAGGCTTCAGGGGCAGGGGATACGCAGTATTTT. It codes for CASSEEASGAGDTQYF.

The V call is TRBV6-5, the J call TRBJ2-5, with 10 bases fitting TRBD1. The ends lost 0 bases at V and 5 bases at J; junction bases unmatched: 6. The CDR3 loop spans 16 amino acids. Germline loops: CDR1 MNHEY, CDR2 SVGAGI. The CDR3 nucleotides read TGTGCCAGCAGTTACTCAGGCGGGACAGGGGTCGAGACCCAGTACTTC. This sequence encodes CASSYSGGTGVETQYF.

V gene TRBV6-6 combines with J gene TRBJ1-2; TRBD1 aligns across 7 bases. Germline V gene data show CDR1 as MNHNY and CDR2 as SVGAGI (reference sequence). The CDR3 has 14 residues. The J segment lost 6 bases and the V segment lost 5 bases, leaving 9 bases of the junction unmatched. CDR3: CASSLTGAGNGYTF. CDR3 coding DNA: TGTGCCAGCAGTCTTACAGGGGCCGGCAATGGCTACACCTTC.